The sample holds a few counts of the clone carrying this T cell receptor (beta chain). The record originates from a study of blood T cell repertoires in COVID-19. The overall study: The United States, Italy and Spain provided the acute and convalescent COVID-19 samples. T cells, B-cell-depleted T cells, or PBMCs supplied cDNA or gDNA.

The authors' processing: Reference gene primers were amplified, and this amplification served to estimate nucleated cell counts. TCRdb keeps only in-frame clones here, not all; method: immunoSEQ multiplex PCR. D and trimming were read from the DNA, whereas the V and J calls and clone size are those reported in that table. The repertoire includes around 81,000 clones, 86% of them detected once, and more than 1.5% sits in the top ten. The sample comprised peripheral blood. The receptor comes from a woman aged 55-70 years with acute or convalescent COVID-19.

The CDR3: CASSHLAAEAFF. Here the CDR3 DNA reads TGTGCCAGCAGCCATTTGGCTGCTGAAGCTTTCTTT. This rearrangement joins TRBV3-1 (or the pseudogene TRBV3-2) to TRBJ1-1; D is uncertain. This CDR3 has 12 residues. V shed 3 bases and J shed 6 bases, with 8 bases lying between them. The germline gives CDR1 LGHDT, CDR2 YNNKEL (reference sequence).